The rows below give T cell receptor beta chains drawn from one sample of a study of blood T cell repertoires in COVID-19. Sequencing was performed with immunoSEQ multiplex PCR; in TCRdb, only in-frame clones are kept and a portion is missing. The sample yields 370,000 or so clones, more than 65% seen once. The material sequenced was peripheral blood. All receptors come from a human donor with acute or convalescent COVID-19. The donor label of this sample is uncertain. The CDR3 runs from the conserved cysteine through the conserved F or W. The order of the fields is J gene, D gene, clone size, V gene, CDR3 length, CDR3 DNA, CDR3 protein. D genes are given only for firm matches. Clone size, where shown, is once, few, many, or a class for clones that have expanded.

j_gene: TRBJ1-2; d_gene: TRBD1; abundance: NA; v_gene: TRBV10-3; len: 12; CDR3nt: TGTGCCATCAAAGGGACAGGCTATGGCTACACCTTC; CDR3aa: CAIKGTGYGYTF
j_gene: TRBJ2-3; d_gene: NA; abundance: NA; v_gene: TRBV2; len: 14; CDR3nt: TGTGCCAGCATGCGGAGTGCCCTTAAGGATACGCAGTATTTT; CDR3aa: CASMRSALKDTQYF
j_gene: TRBJ2-5; d_gene: TRBD1; abundance: NA; v_gene: TRBV4-1; len: 16; CDR3nt: TGCGCCAGCAGCCAAGTAGTAGGACAGGGCATGGAGACCCAGTACTTC; CDR3aa: CASSQVVGQGMETQYF
j_gene: TRBJ2-1; d_gene: TRBD1; abundance: NA; v_gene: TRBV28; len: 12; CDR3nt: TGTGCCAGCCTGACAGGGGGCACTGAGCAGTTCTTC; CDR3aa: CASLTGGTEQFF
j_gene: TRBJ2-3; d_gene: TRBD2; abundance: NA; v_gene: TRBV4-2; len: 14; CDR3nt: TGTGCCCACGGGCCGGGAGGCGGGTCAGATACGCAGTATTTT; CDR3aa: CAHGPGGGSDTQYF
j_gene: TRBJ1-6; d_gene: TRBD1; abundance: NA; v_gene: TRBV2; len: 14; CDR3nt: TGTGCCAGCAGCCGGGACAGGGTTAATTCACCCCTCCACTTT; CDR3aa: CASSRDRVNSPLHF
j_gene: TRBJ2-7; d_gene: TRBD1; abundance: NA; v_gene: TRBV7-8; len: 14; CDR3nt: TGTGCCAGCACGCCGACAGGGCGAGCCTACGAGCAGTACTTC; CDR3aa: CASTPTGRAYEQYF
j_gene: TRBJ2-3; d_gene: NA; abundance: NA; v_gene: TRBV6-5; len: 16; CDR3nt: TGTGCCAGCAGTTACTCGGCCGCAAGCGGCACAGATACGCAGTATTTT; CDR3aa: CASSYSAASGTDTQYF
j_gene: TRBJ1-1; d_gene: TRBD1; abundance: NA; v_gene: TRBV2; len: 14; CDR3nt: TGTGCCAGCAGTGAGGGACAGTTGAACACTGAAGCTTTCTTT; CDR3aa: CASSEGQLNTEAFF
j_gene: TRBJ2-1; d_gene: TRBD2; abundance: NA; v_gene: TRBV9; len: 17; CDR3nt: TGTGCCAGCAGCGTAGACGGGACTAGCGGGAGTATAAATGAGCAGTTCTTC; CDR3aa: CASSVDGTSGSINEQFF
j_gene: TRBJ1-2; d_gene: NA; abundance: NA; v_gene: TRBV28; len: 15; CDR3nt: TGTGCCAGCAGTTCTTTCGGGGGATCCTTTGGTGGCTACACCTTC; CDR3aa: CASSSFGGSFGGYTF
j_gene: TRBJ1-1; d_gene: NA; abundance: NA; v_gene: TRBV11-2; len: 15; CDR3nt: TGTGCCAGCAGCCCTCTCTCTTTGACAGATTTCGAAGCTTTCTTT; CDR3aa: CASSPLSLTDFEAFF
j_gene: TRBJ1-1; d_gene: TRBD1; abundance: NA; v_gene: TRBV15; len: 14; CDR3nt: TGTGCCACCAGCCCCGACAGGGGGCTGACTGAAGCTTTCTTT; CDR3aa: CATSPDRGLTEAFF
j_gene: TRBJ2-1; d_gene: TRBD2; abundance: NA; v_gene: TRBV6-5; len: 15; CDR3nt: TGTGCCAGCAGTCCTCGACGTAGCGGGACCAATGAGCAGTTCTTC; CDR3aa: CASSPRRSGTNEQFF
j_gene: TRBJ1-1; d_gene: TRBD1; abundance: NA; v_gene: TRBV7-9; len: 15; CDR3nt: TGTGCCAGCAGCCCGGTCGGGACAGGGGATACTGAAGCTTTCTTT; CDR3aa: CASSPVGTGDTEAFF
j_gene: TRBJ1-1; d_gene: NA; abundance: NA; v_gene: TRBV15; len: 17; CDR3nt: TGTGCCACCAGCGGGGGACATACCGACGCGGTGAACACTGAAGCTTTCTTT; CDR3aa: CATSGGHTDAVNTEAFF
j_gene: TRBJ2-7; d_gene: TRBD2; abundance: few; v_gene: TRBV23-1; len: 17; CDR3nt: TGCGCCAGCGCACCGGGACTAGCGGGAGACTATACCGGCGAGCAGTACTTC; CDR3aa: CASAPGLAGDYTGEQYF
j_gene: TRBJ2-7; d_gene: NA; abundance: NA; v_gene: TRBV6-6; len: 14; CDR3nt: TGTGCCAGCAGAGAAAACCAACAGGGCTACGAGCAGTACTTC; CDR3aa: CASRENQQGYEQYF
j_gene: TRBJ1-2; d_gene: NA; abundance: NA; v_gene: TRBV5-5; len: 17; CDR3nt: TGTGCCAGCAGCCAGGCAGCCCTTAAGGCTGGTGACTATGGCTACACCTTC; CDR3aa: CASSQAALKAGDYGYTF
j_gene: TRBJ1-1; d_gene: NA; abundance: NA; v_gene: TRBV7-9; len: 14; CDR3nt: TGTGCCAGCAGAAAACAGGGAAGCAACACTGAAGCTTTCTTT; CDR3aa: CASRKQGSNTEAFF
j_gene: TRBJ2-1; d_gene: TRBD2; abundance: once; v_gene: TRBV7-2; len: 15; CDR3nt: TGTGCCAGCAGCGCATCCGGGACTACATACAATGAGCAGTTCTTC; CDR3aa: CASSASGTTYNEQFF
j_gene: TRBJ1-4; d_gene: NA; abundance: NA; v_gene: TRBV6-5; len: 13; CDR3nt: TGTGCCGTCACGGGAGGTGGGGGGGAAAAACTGTTTTTT; CDR3aa: CAVTGGGGEKLFF
j_gene: TRBJ1-4; d_gene: TRBD1; abundance: NA; v_gene: TRBV7-6; len: 14; CDR3nt: TGTGCCAGCAGCTCGGGACAGCGCTATGAAAAACTGTTTTTT; CDR3aa: CASSSGQRYEKLFF
j_gene: TRBJ1-4; d_gene: NA; abundance: NA; v_gene: TRBV6-1; len: 11; CDR3nt: TGTGCCAGCAGTGAAGATGGGGGGGCGGTTTTT; CDR3aa: CASSEDGGAVF
j_gene: TRBJ1-5; d_gene: NA; abundance: few; v_gene: TRBV28; len: 17; CDR3nt: TGTGCCAGCAGGGGATCCACAGGGCCCTATAGCAATCAGCCCCAGCATTTT; CDR3aa: CASRGSTGPYSNQPQHF
j_gene: TRBJ1-5; d_gene: NA; abundance: NA; v_gene: TRBV29-1; len: 18; CDR3nt: TGCAGCGTTGAATCTAGGGACACGGATGTGGGAGGCAATCAGCCCCAGCATTTT; CDR3aa: CSVESRDTDVGGNQPQHF
j_gene: TRBJ1-4; d_gene: NA; abundance: few; v_gene: TRBV7-9; len: 11; CDR3nt: TGTGCCAGCAGCTTCGACACCCAACTGTTTTTT; CDR3aa: CASSFDTQLFF
j_gene: TRBJ2-3; d_gene: TRBD2; abundance: NA; v_gene: TRBV7-9; len: 19; CDR3nt: TGTGCCAGCAGCTCTCCCCGGACTAGTTCAACACGTGGTACAGATACGCAGTATTTT; CDR3aa: CASSSPRTSSTRGTDTQYF
j_gene: TRBJ1-6; d_gene: TRBD1; abundance: NA; v_gene: TRBV2; len: 14; CDR3nt: TGTGCCATAGCCGCGGGACAGGGAAACTCACCCCTCCACTTT; CDR3aa: CAIAAGQGNSPLHF
j_gene: TRBJ2-7; d_gene: TRBD2; abundance: NA; v_gene: TRBV10-1; len: 14; CDR3nt: TGCGCCAGCAGCCGAGCGGGGGCCTCCTACGAGCAGTACTTC; CDR3aa: CASSRAGASYEQYF
j_gene: TRBJ1-5; d_gene: NA; abundance: NA; v_gene: TRBV18; len: 15; CDR3nt: TGTGCCAGCTCACGGACAGATAATAGCAATCAGCCCCAGCATTTT; CDR3aa: CASSRTDNSNQPQHF
j_gene: TRBJ2-3; d_gene: NA; abundance: NA; v_gene: TRBV11-2; len: 17; CDR3nt: TGTGCCAGCAGCGCGGTGCGGGCGTACCTAAGCACAGATACGCAGTATTTT; CDR3aa: CASSAVRAYLSTDTQYF
j_gene: TRBJ2-7; d_gene: NA; abundance: NA; v_gene: TRBV6-1; len: 15; CDR3nt: TGTGCCAGCAGTGAATCCCGCGGTGACCTGTACGAGCAGTACTTC; CDR3aa: CASSESRGDLYEQYF
j_gene: TRBJ2-1; d_gene: NA; abundance: NA; v_gene: TRBV2; len: 15; CDR3nt: TGTGCCAGCAGTGAAGAGACTAGCTCCTACAATGAGCAGTTCTTC; CDR3aa: CASSEETSSYNEQFF
j_gene: TRBJ1-1; d_gene: NA; abundance: NA; v_gene: TRBV6-5; len: 13; CDR3nt: TGTGCCACCTCCCCCATTGGGCAAACGAGAGCTTTCTTT; CDR3aa: CATSPIGQTRAFF
j_gene: TRBJ1-6; d_gene: NA; abundance: few; v_gene: TRBV7-9; len: 12; CDR3nt: TGTGCCAGCAGCAAACAGGATTCACCCCTCCACTTT; CDR3aa: CASSKQDSPLHF
j_gene: TRBJ2-5; d_gene: NA; abundance: NA; v_gene: TRBV5-1; len: 15; CDR3nt: TGCGCCAGCAGCTCTCAACAGGGTAATCGTGAGACCCAGTACTTC; CDR3aa: CASSSQQGNRETQYF
j_gene: TRBJ1-1; d_gene: NA; abundance: NA; v_gene: TRBV5-5; len: 13; CDR3nt: TGTGCCAGCAGGCTCGGGACCCGCCGGGAGGCTTTCTTT; CDR3aa: CASRLGTRREAFF
j_gene: TRBJ1-6; d_gene: TRBD1; abundance: NA; v_gene: TRBV7-9; len: 17; CDR3nt: TGTGCCAGCAGCTCCCGAGGGCGGGAGGGGGCTCATTCACCCCTCCACTTT; CDR3aa: CASSSRGREGAHSPLHF
j_gene: TRBJ1-5; d_gene: NA; abundance: once; v_gene: TRBV18; len: 18; CDR3nt: TGTGCCAGCTCACCTAAAGTGAGCGCGGGGGTGTCGCGTCAGCCCCAGCATTTT; CDR3aa: CASSPKVSAGVSRQPQHF
j_gene: TRBJ1-4; d_gene: TRBD1; abundance: NA; v_gene: TRBV19; len: 13; CDR3nt: TGTGCCAGTAGACGGACAGGGGGCGAAAAACTGTTTTTT; CDR3aa: CASRRTGGEKLFF